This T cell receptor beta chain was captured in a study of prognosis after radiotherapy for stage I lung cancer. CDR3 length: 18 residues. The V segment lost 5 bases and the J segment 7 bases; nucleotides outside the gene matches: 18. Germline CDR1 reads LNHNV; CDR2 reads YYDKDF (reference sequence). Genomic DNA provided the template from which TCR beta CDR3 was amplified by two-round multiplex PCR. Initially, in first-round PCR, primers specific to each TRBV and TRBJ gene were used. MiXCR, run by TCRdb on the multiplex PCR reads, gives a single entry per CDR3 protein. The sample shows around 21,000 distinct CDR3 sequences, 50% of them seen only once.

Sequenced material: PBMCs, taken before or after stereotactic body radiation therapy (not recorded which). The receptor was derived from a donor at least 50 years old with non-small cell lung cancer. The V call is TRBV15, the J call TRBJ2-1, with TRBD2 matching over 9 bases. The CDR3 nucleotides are TGTGCCACCAGCCCAGGTCGGACTAGCGTGAGGGTTGGGAATGAGCAGTTCTTC. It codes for CATSPGRTSVRVGNEQFF.